The 18 T cell receptor beta chains presented below share a single source sample, sequenced in a study of blood T cell repertoires in COVID-19. Clones were read by immunoSEQ multiplex PCR, and TCRdb kept only the in-frame ones, dropping some. The sample records fewer than 500,000 clones, about 89% being singletons. The sequenced material came from PBMCs or T cells enriched from blood (not recorded which). The receptors derive from a man younger than 40 who had recovered from COVID-19.

The chain uses TRBV4-3 and TRBJ2-7; 7 bases align to TRBD2. CDR3 length: 15 residues. Germline assignment: CDR1 LGHNA and CDR2 YSLEER. Trimming took 1 base from V and 5 from J; bases not matched to a gene: 8. CDR3 in amino acids: CASSQVWGGSNEQYF. For the CDR3, the DNA is TGCGCCAGCAGCCAAGTGTGGGGGGGGAGCAACGAGCAGTACTTC.

The chain employs TRBV27 and TRBJ2-3, with D possibly being TRBD2 (6 bases). Germline-derived CDR1 and CDR2 are MNHEY and SMNVEV (reference sequence). V lost 3 bases and J 7 bases, leaving 8 bases between the germline ends. The CDR3 totals 12 residues. The CDR3 loop reads CASSLGGNTQYF. Here the CDR3 DNA reads TGTGCCAGCAGTTTGGGGGGAAATACGCAGTATTTT.

The chain joins TRBV11-2 to TRBJ2-7, with D tentatively TRBD2 (5 bases). The V gene lost 1 base and the J gene lost 6 bases, with 16 bases spanning the gap. The CDR3 contains 15 residues. Germline values: CDR1 SGHAT, CDR2 FQNNGV. DNA for the CDR3: TGTGCCAGCAGCTTAGGACGAAGCGATGGAGGCGAGCAGTACTTC. Protein: CASSLGRSDGGEQYF. Together with reference TRBV11-2 and TRBJ2-7, the CDR3 gives the full variable domain: EAGVAQSPRYKIIEKRQSVAFWCNPISGHATLYWYQQILGQGPKLLIQFQNNGVVDDSQLPKDRFSAERLKGVDSTLKIQPAKLEDSAVYLCASSLGRSDGGEQYFGPGTRLTVT.

The chain's CDR3 is CATLGGAEDYGYTF. Written as DNA, the CDR3 is TGTGCCACCCTCGGTGGGGCAGAGGACTATGGCTACACCTTC. The chain joins TRBV6-5 to TRBJ1-2, with D possibly matching TRBD1 (5 bases). Deletions cut 10 bases from V and 3 bases from J, with 18 bases between. Germline lookup yields CDR1 MNHEY and CDR2 SVGAGI. The CDR3 has 14 residues.

This clone was seen only once. The V call is TRBV29-1, the J call TRBJ1-1; tentative D call: TRBD1 (6 bases). From germline, CDR1 is SQVTM and CDR2 ANQGSEA. The CDR3 has 13 residues. V lost 3 bases to trimming and J lost 4 bases, with 12 bases between them. CDR3 sequence: CSVDNRAGTEAFF. In DNA form, the CDR3 reads TGCAGCGTTGATAACAGGGCTGGCACTGAAGCTTTCTTT.

The chain carries TRBV5-8 and TRBJ1-1; D is unresolved. The V end lost 2 bases, the J end lost 2 bases, and 7 bases lay between the germline ends. The CDR3 loop spans 13 amino acids. CDR1 is SGHTS, CDR2 YDEGEE, per germline. The CDR3 loop is CASSLTSNTEAFF. CDR3 coding DNA: TGTGCCAGCAGCTTAACGAGTAACACTGAAGCTTTCTTT.

V usage is TRBV2 and J usage is TRBJ1-1, with a tentative D call TRBD1 (6 bases). Trimming removed 4 bases from V and 9 bases from J, with 15 bases in between. The V gene's germline CDR1 is SNHLY and CDR2 FYNNEI. This CDR3 comprises 13 residues. The CDR3 reads CASSGGPTGKAFF. CDR3 DNA: TGTGCCAGCAGTGGGGGGCCAACAGGGAAAGCTTTCTTT.

With regard to this clone: This sample includes further DNA sequences coding for the same CDR3. The chain has TRBV5-1 and TRBJ2-2; D gene ambiguous. Germline CDR1 is SGHRS and CDR2 is YFSETQ. Trimming took 0 bases from V and 5 from J, leaving 8 bases between them. The CDR3 contains 14 residues. This chain's CDR3 is CASSLAGGTGELFF. The DNA for the CDR3 is TGCGCCAGCAGCTTGGCGGGTGGGACCGGGGAGCTGTTTTTT. Drawing the rest from reference TRBV5-1 and TRBJ2-2, the complete variable domain is KAGVTQTPRYLIKTRGQQVTLSCSPISGHRSVSWYQQTPGQGLQFLFEYFSETQRNKGNFPGRFSGRQFSNSRSEMNVSTLELGDSALYLCASSLAGGTGELFFGEGSRLTVL.

The chain is built from TRBV30 and TRBJ1-2; D is unclear. Between the trimmed V and J ends, which lost 3 bases and 8 bases, there was a span of 13 bases. Looked up from germline, CDR1 is GTSNPN and CDR2 is SVGIG (reference sequence). The CDR3 extends over 12 amino acids. In DNA, the CDR3 is TGTGCCTGGAGCGCCAGTTTTAAGGGCTACACCTTC. It translates to CAWSASFKGYTF.

The gene calls are TRBV5-1 and TRBJ1-1; 8 bases match TRBD1. The CDR3 has 14 amino acids. The junction had 6 bases not matched to a gene; V was cut back by 4 bases and J by 4 bases. The V gene's germline CDR1 is SGHRS and CDR2 YFSETQ. The CDR3 nucleotides are TGCGCCAGCAGCCTGGGACAGGCCTCCACTGAAGCTTTCTTT. This gives the protein CASSLGQASTEAFF.

J is TRBJ2-5 and V is TRBV19; D is perhaps TRBD2 (5 bases). V dropped 1 base and J dropped 4 bases, with 10 bases sitting between them. There are 14 residues in the CDR3. Germline CDR1 is LNHDA and CDR2 is SQIVND (reference sequence). CDR3 amino acids: CASSIGLGRETQYF. The CDR3, as DNA: TGTGCCAGTAGTATAGGTCTGGGGAGAGAGACCCAGTACTTC.

The chain is built from TRBV11-2 and TRBJ2-7, with 10 positions matching TRBD1. Germline assignment: CDR1 SGHAT and CDR2 FQNNGV. This CDR3 spans 14 amino acids. Trimming at V came to 1 base and at J to 3 bases, leaving 0 bases not matched to a gene. CDR3 in amino acids: CASSLGTGGYEQYF. In nucleotides, the CDR3 is TGTGCCAGCAGCTTAGGGACAGGGGGCTACGAGCAGTACTTC.

About this clone: Additional DNA sequences in this sample encode the identical CDR3. The V gene is TRBV12-3 or TRBV12-4, the J gene TRBJ1-1; weak D call: TRBD1 (6 bases). This CDR3 has 13 amino acids. V was cut by 3 bases and J by 4 bases, with 9 bases left in between. Here the CDR3 reads CASSLGGGTEAFF. The CDR3 nucleotides read TGTGCCAGCAGTTTGGGAGGGGGCACTGAAGCTTTCTTT.

This rearrangement joins TRBV10-3 to TRBJ2-2; D call uncertain. Germline V gene sequence: CDR1 ENHRY, CDR2 SYGVKD. V was trimmed by 0 bases and J by 4 bases, leaving 12 bases between them. The length of the CDR3 is 16 residues. In DNA, the CDR3 is TGTGCCATCAGTGAGTCGACTCAGCGAGGCACCGGGGAGCTGTTTTTT. Its protein product is CAISESTQRGTGELFF.

The rearrangement links TRBV9 to TRBJ2-1, with a possible D match to TRBD2 (6 bases). The CDR3 runs 15 residues. Germline V gives CDR1 SGDLS, CDR2 YYNGEE. V was trimmed by 4 bases and J by 4 bases, leaving 15 bases between them. The CDR3 loop reads CASSPSGGIYNEQFF. Here the CDR3 DNA reads TGTGCCAGCAGCCCCAGTGGGGGGATATACAATGAGCAGTTCTTC.

V is TRBV13 and J is TRBJ1-5; maybe TRBD1 (6 bases). From germline, CDR1 is PRHDT and CDR2 FYEKMQ (reference sequence). The V and J ends lost 2 bases and 3 bases respectively, with 8 bases between them. This CDR3 contains 14 residues. CDR3 protein: CASSLRGNNQPQHF. CDR3 coding DNA: TGTGCCAGCAGCTTAAGGGGGAACAATCAGCCCCAGCATTTT.

The rearrangement links TRBV19 to TRBJ2-3, with D perhaps matching TRBD1 (6 bases). There are 14 residues in the CDR3. Per germline, CDR1 LNHDA and CDR2 SQIVND (reference sequence). Trimming pared 5 bases from V and 0 bases from J, leaving 9 bases between. CDR3 bases: TGTGCCAGTAGTCAGGGGCCTAGCACAGATACGCAGTATTTT. Protein product: CASSQGPSTDTQYF.

The rearrangement joins TRBV6-5 to TRBJ1-2, with 7 bases that match TRBD1. Trimming took 8 bases from V and 6 from J; bases not matched to a gene: 6. CDR1 is MNHEY and CDR2 is SVGAGI in the germline V gene. The CDR3 covers 12 residues. The DNA for the CDR3 is TGTGCCAGCGCTGACAGGGCCAATGGCTACACCTTC. This translates into CASADRANGYTF.